The source of this T cell receptor (beta chain) is a study of T-cell memory formation after mild COVID-19. Trimming took off 4 bases at V and 5 bases at J, with 14 bases between the two ends. The CDR3 consists of 13 residues. Germline loops: CDR1 SQVTM, CDR2 ANQGSEA. About this clonotype: No antigen is known for it.

Overall study findings and caveats: The CD4+ clones that contracted clustered mainly within CM and EM, and the CD8+ clones concentrated in EMRA. Clones shrinking between day 15 and 85 showed a balanced CD4/CD8 split, and those that grew later tilted toward CD4+.

TCRdb processed the 5' RACE reads anew with MiXCR; each CDR3 protein has one entry. In the table there are about 310,000 distinct CDR3 sequences, 19% of which are singletons. The sequence derives from a young man who had mild COVID-19 (a few samples of this study predate the infection). Cell type and time point are not known. The J gene is TRBJ1-2, the V gene TRBV29-1, with D tentatively TRBD1 (5 bases). Sample: PBMCs or a T cell subset sorted from them (not recorded which). Written as DNA, the CDR3 is TGCAGCGTTGTCGGGGACTCTTTATATGGCTACACCTTC. As protein: CSVVGDSLYGYTF.